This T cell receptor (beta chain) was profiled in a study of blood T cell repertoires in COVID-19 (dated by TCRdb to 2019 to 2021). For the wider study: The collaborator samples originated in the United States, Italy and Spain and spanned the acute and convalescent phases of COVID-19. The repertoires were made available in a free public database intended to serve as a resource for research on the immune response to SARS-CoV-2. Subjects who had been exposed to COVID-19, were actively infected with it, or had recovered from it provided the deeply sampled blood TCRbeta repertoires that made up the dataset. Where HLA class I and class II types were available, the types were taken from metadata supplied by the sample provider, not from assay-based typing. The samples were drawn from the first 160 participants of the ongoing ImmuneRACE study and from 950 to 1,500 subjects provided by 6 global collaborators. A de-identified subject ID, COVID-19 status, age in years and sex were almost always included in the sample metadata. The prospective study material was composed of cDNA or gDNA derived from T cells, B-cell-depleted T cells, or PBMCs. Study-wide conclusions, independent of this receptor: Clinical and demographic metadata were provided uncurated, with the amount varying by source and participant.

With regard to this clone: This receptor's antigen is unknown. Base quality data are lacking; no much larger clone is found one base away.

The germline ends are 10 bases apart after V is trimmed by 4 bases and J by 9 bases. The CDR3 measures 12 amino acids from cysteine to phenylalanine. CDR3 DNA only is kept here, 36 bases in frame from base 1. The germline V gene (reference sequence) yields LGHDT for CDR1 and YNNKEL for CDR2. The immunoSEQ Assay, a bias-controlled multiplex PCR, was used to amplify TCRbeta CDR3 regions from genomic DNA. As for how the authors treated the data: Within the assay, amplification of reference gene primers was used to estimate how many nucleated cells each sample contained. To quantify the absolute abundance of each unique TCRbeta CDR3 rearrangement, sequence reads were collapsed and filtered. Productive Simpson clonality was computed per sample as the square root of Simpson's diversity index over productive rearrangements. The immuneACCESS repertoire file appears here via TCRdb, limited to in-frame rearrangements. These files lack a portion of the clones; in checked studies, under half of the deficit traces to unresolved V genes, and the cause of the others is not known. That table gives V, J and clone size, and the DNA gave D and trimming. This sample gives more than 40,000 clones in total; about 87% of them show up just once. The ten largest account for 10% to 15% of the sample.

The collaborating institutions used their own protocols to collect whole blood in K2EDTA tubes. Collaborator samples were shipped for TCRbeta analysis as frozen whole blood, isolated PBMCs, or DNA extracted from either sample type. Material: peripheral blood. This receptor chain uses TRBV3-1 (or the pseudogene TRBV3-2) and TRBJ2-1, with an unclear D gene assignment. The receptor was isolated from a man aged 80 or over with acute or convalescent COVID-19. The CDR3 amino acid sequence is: CASSLRGLEQFF. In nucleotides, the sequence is TGTGCCAGCAGCCTGAGAGGCCTTGAGCAGTTCTTC.